One and the same sample provided the 24 T cell receptor beta chains below, sequenced in a study of blood T cell repertoires in COVID-19. Using immunoSEQ multiplex PCR, the repertoire was profiled, and TCRdb retains in-frame clones only, with some absent. The data show 150,000 to 200,000 clones, over 80% seen once. Source material: peripheral blood. The receptor set was obtained from a middle-aged woman with COVID-19, enrolled during active disease.

V is TRBV5-1 and J is TRBJ1-2, with 9 nucleotides matching TRBD1. The J segment lost 4 bases and the V segment lost 0 bases, leaving 10 bases of the junction unmatched. In germline, CDR1 is SGHRS, CDR2 YFSETQ. There are 17 residues in the CDR3. CDR3 sequence (DNA): TGCGCCAGCAGCTTGGGGGACAGGGAAGAATCCTTCTATGGCTACACCTTC. Translated, it gives CASSLGDREESFYGYTF.

This clone was counted at least ten times. This sequence joins TRBV28 and TRBJ2-7; tentatively, D is TRBD2 (5 bases). Per germline, CDR1 MDHEN and CDR2 SYDVKM. V dropped 6 bases and J dropped 7 bases, with 25 bases sitting between them. The CDR3 sequence is 16 residues long. This CDR3 is CASSLPQLIDRGEQYF. DNA of the CDR3: TGTGCCAGCAGCCTCCCCCAACTCATCGATCGAGGGGAGCAGTACTTC.

The chain couples TRBV27 to TRBJ1-2, with TRBD1 identical over 9 bases. CDR3 length: 15 amino acids. Looked up from germline, CDR1 is MNHEY and CDR2 is SMNVEV (reference sequence). Trimming cost V 5 bases and J 2 bases; bases outside gene matches: 6. CDR3 bases: TGTGCCAGCAGTAGGACAGGGGTTCAAAACTATGGCTACACCTTC. Residues: CASSRTGVQNYGYTF.

This chain joins TRBV6-5 and TRBJ1-2; 8 nucleotides agree with TRBD1. Per germline, CDR1 MNHEY and CDR2 SVGAGI. The junction had 6 bases not matched to a gene; V was cut back by 2 bases and J by 4 bases. CDR3 length equals 15 residues. This chain's CDR3 is CASSYARGPSYGYTF. The CDR3 nucleotides are TGTGCCAGCAGTTACGCCAGGGGGCCCAGCTATGGCTACACCTTC.

The chain carries TRBV5-6 and TRBJ1-2; 8 bases agree with TRBD1. In germline, CDR1 is SGHDT, CDR2 YYEEEE. V was clipped by 0 bases and J by 3 bases; unmatched bases: 4. The CDR3 is made up of 15 amino acids. In nucleotides, the CDR3 is TGTGCCAGCAGCTTGGCGGACAGGGACGACTATGGCTACACCTTC. Translated, it gives CASSLADRDDYGYTF.

The chain combines TRBV7-6 with TRBJ2-1; D gene uncertain. Germline V gene lookup returns CDR1 SGHVS and CDR2 FNYEAQ. The V gene lost 2 bases and the J gene lost 6 bases, with 5 bases spanning the gap. This CDR3 comprises 12 residues. The CDR3, as DNA: TGTGCCAGCAGCTTATGGGCCAATGAGCAGTTCTTC. As protein: CASSLWANEQFF.

The V call is TRBV6-6, the J call TRBJ1-6; tentatively, D is TRBD1 (5 bases). CDR1 and CDR2 (germline): MNHNY, SVGAGI (reference sequence). V was clipped by 8 bases and J by 10 bases, with 15 bases between them. This CDR3 contains 13 residues. In DNA form, the CDR3 reads TGTGCCAGCGGGGCAGGGCCGAGGTCACCCCTCCACTTT. This gives the protein CASGAGPRSPLHF.

The chain links TRBV4-1 to TRBJ2-3, with a weak D call TRBD2 (5 bases). Deletions cut 4 bases from V and 0 bases from J, with 8 bases between. The CDR3 length is 14 residues. Germline values: CDR1 MGHRA, CDR2 YSYEKL. CDR3 nucleotide sequence: TGCGCCAGCAGCCCGCCGGGGAGCACAGATACGCAGTATTTT. Protein: CASSPPGSTDTQYF.

This rearrangement joins TRBV27 to TRBJ1-6; the match to TRBD1 covers 8 bases. With V trimmed by 8 bases and J by 8 bases, 5 bases remained unmatched. CDR3 size: 13 residues. Per the germline V gene, CDR1 is MNHEY and CDR2 is SMNVEV (reference sequence). The CDR3 region has the DNA TGTGCCAGCTGCGGACAGGGATATTCACCCCTCCACTTT. This codes for CASCGQGYSPLHF.

This CDR3 reads CASSLGGSGTSREQYF. In DNA, the CDR3 is TGTGCCAGCAGCCTCGGGGGTAGCGGGACCTCTCGCGAGCAGTACTTC. This chain connects TRBV27 to TRBJ2-7, with 8 bases matching TRBD2. The V gene's germline CDR1 is MNHEY and CDR2 SMNVEV (reference sequence). The J segment lost 6 bases and the V segment lost 6 bases, leaving 16 bases of the junction unmatched. The CDR3 is 16 amino acids.

The V gene is TRBV29-1, the J gene TRBJ1-2; D remains unclear. V was shortened by 4 bases and J by 0 bases, with 15 bases between the two germline ends. The CDR3 runs to 15 residues. The V gene's germline CDR1 is SQVTM and CDR2 ANQGSEA. The CDR3 reads CSVVFPLSPNYGYTF. The DNA of the CDR3 is TGCAGCGTTGTGTTTCCGCTCAGTCCTAACTATGGCTACACCTTC.

This chain joins TRBV5-1 and TRBJ2-3; 13 nucleotides align to TRBD2. Germline CDR1 is SGHRS and CDR2 is YFSETQ. Losses at the gene ends were 4 bases for V and 2 bases for J; bases not matched to a gene: 7. The CDR3 runs 17 residues. CDR3 amino acids: CASSTGLAGDSTDTQYF. CDR3 nucleotides: TGCGCCAGCAGCACTGGACTAGCGGGGGACTCCACAGATACGCAGTATTTT.

CDR3 amino acids: CASRRTGSGQPQHF. The CDR3 nucleotides read TGTGCCAGCAGAAGGACAGGGTCCGGTCAGCCCCAGCATTTT. V usage is TRBV27 and J usage is TRBJ1-5, with 8 positions matching TRBD1. J was trimmed by 6 bases and V by 6 bases; bases with no gene match: 7. Germline values: CDR1 MNHEY, CDR2 SMNVEV (reference sequence). This CDR3 contains 14 residues.

The V gene is TRBV10-3, the J gene TRBJ1-6, with a tentative D call TRBD1 (5 bases). CDR3 length equals 15 residues. Germline values: CDR1 ENHRY, CDR2 SYGVKD. Trimming pared 3 bases from V and 6 bases from J, leaving 12 bases between. The CDR3 coding sequence is TGTGCCATCAGTGACTCAGGGTTTACTAATTCACCCCTCCACTTT. Protein: CAISDSGFTNSPLHF.

This clone was recorded a few times. The chain is built from TRBV6-5 and TRBJ1-5, with 11 bases fitting TRBD1. The trim removed 6 bases at V and 5 bases at J, leaving 6 bases unmatched. The length of the CDR3 is 15 residues. Germline values: CDR1 MNHEY, CDR2 SVGAGI. CDR3 DNA: TGTGCCAGCAGCTGGACAGGGGGCGTAGATCAGCCCCAGCATTTT. The encoded protein is CASSWTGGVDQPQHF.

This clone was counted only a few times. V usage is TRBV6-5 and J usage is TRBJ1-2, with D tentatively TRBD1 (6 bases). This CDR3 is 12 amino acids long. Germline V gene lookup returns CDR1 MNHEY and CDR2 SVGAGI. The ends were cut back, 7 bases at V and 7 bases at J, with 13 bases in the middle. CDR3 nucleotide sequence: TGTGCCAGCATCCAGCCAGGGGTTGGCTACACCTTC. Its protein product is CASIQPGVGYTF.

V gene TRBV29-1 combines with J gene TRBJ2-7; D perhaps matches TRBD2 (7 bases). The ends were cut back, 3 bases at V and 4 bases at J, with 10 bases in the middle. Germline CDR1 reads SQVTM; CDR2 reads ANQGSEA. The CDR3 contains 12 residues. The CDR3 DNA sequence: TGCAGCGTTGAGGAGGGGGGGTACGAGCAGTACTTC. This codes for CSVEEGGYEQYF.

V is TRBV19 and J is TRBJ2-4; D gene unclear. The CDR3 spans 16 residues. V was clipped by 2 bases and J by 0 bases, with 11 bases between them. Germline values: CDR1 LNHDA, CDR2 SQIVND (reference sequence). The CDR3 protein is CASSIRPELAKNIQYF. The CDR3 region has the DNA TGTGCCAGTAGTATACGCCCCGAGCTAGCCAAAAACATTCAGTACTTC.

The CDR3 DNA follows: TGTGCCAGCAGCTACACAGCGGGAGGTTTTAATGAGCAGTTCTTC. Protein sequence: CASSYTAGGFNEQFF. The gene calls are TRBV7-9 and TRBJ2-1; TRBD2 matches at 9 bases. CDR3 length: 15 amino acids. Per the germline V gene, CDR1 is SEHNR and CDR2 is FQNEAQ (reference sequence). Unmatched junction bases numbered 8, after V lost 4 bases and J lost 7 bases.

The CDR3 is CSVVWQTNYEQYF. The CDR3 bases are TGCAGCGTTGTATGGCAGACAAACTACGAGCAGTACTTC. J is TRBJ2-7 and V is TRBV29-1; unclear D gene. This CDR3 spans 13 amino acids. The germline V and J ends were trimmed by 4 bases and 3 bases, with 13 bases remaining between them. The germline V gene encodes CDR1 SQVTM and CDR2 ANQGSEA.

The chain couples TRBV7-9 to TRBJ2-7; D perhaps matches TRBD1 (6 bases). Deletions cut 2 bases from V and 5 bases from J, with 10 bases between. The germline gives CDR1 SEHNR, CDR2 FQNEAQ (reference sequence). This CDR3 contains 13 residues. CDR3 region: CASSLRDTHEQYF. As DNA, the CDR3 is TGTGCCAGCAGCTTAAGGGACACCCACGAGCAGTACTTC.

J is TRBJ2-1 and V is TRBV29-1, with 10 nucleotides matching TRBD2. The CDR3 loop spans 15 amino acids. The germline V gene has CDR1 SQVTM and CDR2 ANQGSEA. V shed 1 base and J 4 bases; nucleotides not matched to a gene: 4. CDR3 in DNA: TGCAGCGTTGAAGGGCGTAGCGGGAGGTACAATGAGCAGTTCTTC. This codes for CSVEGRSGRYNEQFF.

V gene TRBV3-1 (or the pseudogene TRBV3-2) combines with J gene TRBJ2-1; a weak D match, TRBD2 (5 bases). CDR3 length: 15 amino acids. V gave up 6 bases and J gave up 0 bases, with 12 bases separating them. CDR1 and CDR2 from the germline V gene are LGHDT and YNNKEL (reference sequence). Written as DNA, the CDR3 is TGTGCCAGCAGGAGAGACGGGGTCTCCTACAATGAGCAGTTCTTC. Its protein product is CASRRDGVSYNEQFF.

V is TRBV6-5 and J is TRBJ1-1; tentatively, D is TRBD1 (5 bases). Trimming removed 6 bases at V and 4 bases at J, with 18 bases between. The CDR3 has 15 residues. Germline V gene sequence: CDR1 MNHEY, CDR2 SVGAGI. CDR3 in DNA: TGTGCCAGCAGCCTCGGACGGCTGGGGGGCACTGAAGCTTTCTTT. Its translation: CASSLGRLGGTEAFF.